This T cell receptor (beta chain) was identified during a study of T cell repertoires in cytomegalovirus infection. About the study: It can be stated that public TCR beta signatures indicated CMV infection as well as a matching HLA type. Notes on the study in general: CMV carriers having the relevant HLA were flagged by cumulative public TCR beta family frequency. HLA-C-restricted TCR beta clonotypes specific for CMV led the ex vivo response.

V shed 5 bases and J 4 bases; nucleotides not matched to a gene: 6. The CDR3 spans 14 residues. Looked up from germline, CDR1 is DFQATT and CDR2 is SNEGSKA (reference sequence). TCRdb called the reads again in MiXCR, with one record for every CDR3 protein. The repertoire holds about 400,000 distinct CDR3 sequences, with around a sixth as singletons. This clonotype came up a few times. Its antigen is currently unknown. This sequence originates from a human donor in good health (CMV status not recorded). Some clones in this sample may be carry-over from other donors' samples. This sequence joins TRBV20-1 and TRBJ2-3; 10 bases map to TRBD1. Sequenced material: PBMCs. CDR3 loop: CSAVTGTGADTQYF. CDR3 DNA sequence: TGCAGTGCTGTGACCGGGACAGGGGCAGATACGCAGTATTTT.